The next 7 T cell receptor beta chains were all read from a single sample in a study of blood T cell repertoires in COVID-19. Repertoires were generated with immunoSEQ multiplex PCR, while TCRdb's copy carries only in-frame clones and drops some. The repertoire holds a few hundred thousand clones, with 85% to 90% as singletons. Sequencing used PBMCs or T cells enriched from blood (not recorded which). All receptors derive from a man younger than 40 who had recovered from COVID-19.

The CDR3 DNA is TGTGCCAGCAGGAGAGCCACAGGGGGCTATGGCTACACCTTC. Its protein is CASRRATGGYGYTF. The gene calls are TRBV6-5 and TRBJ1-2, with TRBD1 identical over 8 bases. The CDR3 covers 14 residues. Germline trimming cut 6 bases from V and 4 bases from J; bases unmatched to any gene: 7. Germline V gives CDR1 MNHEY, CDR2 SVGAGI.

The rearrangement uses TRBV7-2 and TRBJ1-6, with 9 positions matching TRBD1. This CDR3 region has 17 residues. Unmatched junction bases numbered 9, after V lost 5 bases and J lost 4 bases. In germline, CDR1 is SGHTA, CDR2 FQGNSA. The CDR3 DNA sequence: TGTGCCAGCAGCAGAAAGACAGGGGGAACTTATAATTCACCCCTCCACTTT. Translation gives CASSRKTGGTYNSPLHF.

The gene calls are TRBV28 and TRBJ1-5; D perhaps matches TRBD1 (5 bases). Germline loops: CDR1 MDHEN, CDR2 SYDVKM. The CDR3 runs 18 residues. Trimming shortened V by 8 bases and J by 2 bases, and 25 bases separated the two germline ends. In DNA, the CDR3 is TGTGCCAGCCTCTGGCGGGGCAAAACCCCATTTGGCAATCAGCCCCAGCATTTT. The encoded protein is CASLWRGKTPFGNQPQHF. The whole variable domain, remainder taken from reference TRBV28 and TRBJ1-5, is DVKVTQSSRYLVKRTGEKVFLECVQDMDHENMFWYRQDPGLGLRLIYFSYDVKMKEKGDIPEGYSVSREKKERFSLILESASTNQTSMYLCASLWRGKTPFGNQPQHFGDGTRLSIL.

The chain carries TRBV5-6 and TRBJ1-4; no reliable D call. V lost 4 bases to trimming and J lost 1 base, with 23 bases between them. The CDR3 covers 19 residues. CDR1 is SGHDT, CDR2 YYEEEE, per germline. Written as DNA, the CDR3 is TGTGCCAGCAGCGATGCGGAGTCCACGTTACTCCTAACTAATGAAAAACTGTTTTTT. Protein: CASSDAESTLLLTNEKLFF.

The chain links TRBV23-1 to TRBJ2-3, with 14 bases aligning to TRBD2. TRBV23-1 is classed as an ORF, of uncertain function. The J segment lost 1 base and the V segment lost 7 bases, leaving 7 bases of the junction unmatched. CDR3 size: 17 residues. The CDR3 DNA reads TGCGCCAGCAACCCGGGACTAGCGGGAGTGCGCACAGATACGCAGTATTTT. The encoded protein is CASNPGLAGVRTDTQYF.

The rearrangement links TRBV14 to TRBJ1-4, with unresolved D. The CDR3 is made up of 15 amino acids. V was shortened by 4 bases and J by 4 bases, with 13 bases between the two germline ends. CDR1 is SGHDN and CDR2 is FVKESK in the germline V gene. CDR3: CASSRGSQYNEKLFF. The CDR3 DNA reads as TGTGCCAGCAGCCGAGGGTCCCAGTATAATGAAAAACTGTTTTTT.

The chain recombines TRBV19 with TRBJ1-1, with no clear D. Trimming took off 5 bases at V and 0 bases at J, with 10 bases between the two ends. There are 14 residues in the CDR3. CDR1 is LNHDA and CDR2 is SQIVND in the germline V gene (reference sequence). The CDR3 reads CASSEAVMNTEAFF. The DNA of the CDR3 is TGTGCCAGTAGTGAAGCGGTCATGAACACTGAAGCTTTCTTT. Supplemented by reference TRBV19 and TRBJ1-1, the full variable domain reads DGGITQSPKYLFRKEGQNVTLSCEQNLNHDAMYWYRQDPGQGLRLIYYSQIVNDFQKGDIAEGYSVSREKKESFPLTVTSAQKNPTAFYLCASSEAVMNTEAFFGQGTRLTVV.